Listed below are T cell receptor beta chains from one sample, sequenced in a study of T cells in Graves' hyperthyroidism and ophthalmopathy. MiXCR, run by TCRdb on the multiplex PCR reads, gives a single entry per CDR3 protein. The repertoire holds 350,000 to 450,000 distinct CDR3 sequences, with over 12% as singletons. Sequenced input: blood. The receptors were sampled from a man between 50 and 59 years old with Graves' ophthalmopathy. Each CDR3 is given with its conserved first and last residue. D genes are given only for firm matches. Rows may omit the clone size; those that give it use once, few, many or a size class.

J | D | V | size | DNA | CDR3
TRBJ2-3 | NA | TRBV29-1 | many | TGCAGCGTTGGAAAAAGCACAGATACGCAGTATTTT | CSVGKSTDTQYF
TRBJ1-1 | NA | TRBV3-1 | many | TGTGCCACTGTCCCTGGCTCGACCCCTAGCACTGAAGCTTTCTTT | CATVPGSTPSTEAFF
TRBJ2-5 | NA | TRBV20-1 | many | TGCAGTGCTAGAGTCCCCCCGTGGGAGACCCAGTACTTC | CSARVPPWETQYF
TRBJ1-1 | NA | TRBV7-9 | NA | TGTGCCGGCGAATACAGGGAAGGCACTGAAGCTTTCTTT | CAGEYREGTEAFF
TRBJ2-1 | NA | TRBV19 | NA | TGTGCCAGTAGTCCTCTGAAAATAGGTAGGAACAATGAGCAGTTCTTC | CASSPLKIGRNNEQFF
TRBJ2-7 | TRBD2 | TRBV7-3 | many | TGTGCCAGCAGCTTAGAAAGCGGGAGGGCCGTTGAGCAGTACTTC | CASSLESGRAVEQYF
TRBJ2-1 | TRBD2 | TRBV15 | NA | TGTGCCACCAGCAGGGCTAGCGGGAACTCCTACAATGAGCAGTTCTTC | CATSRASGNSYNEQFF
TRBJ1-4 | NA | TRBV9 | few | TGTGCCAGCAGCGTAGCGGGGGAGAAACTGTTTTTT | CASSVAGEKLFF
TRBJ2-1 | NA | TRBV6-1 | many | TGTGCCAGCAGCTTAAGCGTGGGACTTTACAATGAGCAGTTCTTC | CASSLSVGLYNEQFF
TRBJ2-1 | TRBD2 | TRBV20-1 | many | TGCAGTGCTAGAGAGCTGAGGGCTAGCGGGAGTTTTAATGAGCAGTTCTTC | CSARELRASGSFNEQFF
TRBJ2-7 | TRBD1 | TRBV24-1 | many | TGTGCCACCAGTGACGGGACAGGGGGCCGAATCTACGAGCAGTACTTC | CATSDGTGGRIYEQYF
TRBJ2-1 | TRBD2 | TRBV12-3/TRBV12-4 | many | TGTGCCAGCAGCCCCCTTACTAGCGCGCGGGCGGTAGATGAGCAGTTCTTC | CASSPLTSARAVDEQFF